The sequence of this T cell receptor beta chain was determined in a study of blood T cell repertoires in COVID-19. Turning to the study itself: Whether acute or convalescent, the COVID-19 samples came from the United States, Italy and Spain.

Trimming cost V 3 bases and J 6 bases; bases outside gene matches: 1. Per germline, CDR1 SGHTA and CDR2 FQGNSA. The CDR3 consists of 14 residues. Here immunoSEQ multiplex PCR was the method, and the copy in TCRdb shows in-frame clones only, minus some. The sample shows 25,000 to 35,000 clones, approximately 85% of them seen only once. Input material: peripheral blood. The chain has TRBV7-2 and TRBJ2-4; 11 bases agree with TRBD2. The receptor was derived from a man at least 80 years old with active COVID-19. The CDR3 sequence is CASSLTSGVNIQYF. The DNA for the CDR3 is TGTGCCAGCAGCTTGACTAGCGGGGTAAACATTCAGTACTTC.